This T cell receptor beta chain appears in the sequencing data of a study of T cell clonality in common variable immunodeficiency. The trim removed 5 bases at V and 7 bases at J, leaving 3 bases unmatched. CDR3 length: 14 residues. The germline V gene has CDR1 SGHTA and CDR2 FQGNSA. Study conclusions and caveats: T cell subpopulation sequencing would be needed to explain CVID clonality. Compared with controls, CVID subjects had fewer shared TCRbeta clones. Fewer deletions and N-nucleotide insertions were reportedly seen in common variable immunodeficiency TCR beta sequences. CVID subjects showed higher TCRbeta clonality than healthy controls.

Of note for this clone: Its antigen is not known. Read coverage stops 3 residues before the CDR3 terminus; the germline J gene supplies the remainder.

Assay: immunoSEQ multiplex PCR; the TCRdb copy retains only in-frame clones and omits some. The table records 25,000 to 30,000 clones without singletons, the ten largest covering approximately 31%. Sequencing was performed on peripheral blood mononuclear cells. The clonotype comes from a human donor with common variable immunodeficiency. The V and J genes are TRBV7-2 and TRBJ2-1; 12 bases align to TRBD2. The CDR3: CASSGTSGLNEQFF. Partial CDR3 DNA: TGTGCCAGCAGCGGGACTAGCGGGCTGAATGAG.